This T cell receptor (beta chain) was captured by sequencing in a study of blood T cell repertoires in COVID-19. Whole-study context: Sources were T cells, B-cell-depleted T cells, or PBMCs; the material itself was cDNA or gDNA.

A Seattle source enrolled patients during active infection and followed them longitudinally. Original data processing: Cell counts per sample came from amplifying reference gene primers. Clones were sequenced by immunoSEQ multiplex PCR, and TCRdb holds only the in-frame ones, with some missing. That table furnishes V, J and clone size, whereas the DNA furnished D and trimming. This sample yields approximately 330,000 clones, of which around 90% are seen a single time; under 1.1% belongs to the top ten. Between the trimmed V and J ends, which lost 0 bases and 0 bases, there was a span of 6 bases. This CDR3 is built from 15 residues. The germline CDR1 and CDR2 sequences are LNHNV and YYDKDF (reference sequence).

The rearrangement uses TRBV15 and TRBJ2-1, with D perhaps matching TRBD2 (5 bases). The receptor was isolated from a woman between 40 and 55 years old with COVID-19, enrolled during active disease. What was sequenced was peripheral blood. The CDR3 sequence: CATSREADSYNEQFF. CDR3 DNA sequence: TGTGCCACCAGCAGAGAAGCGGACTCCTACAATGAGCAGTTCTTC.